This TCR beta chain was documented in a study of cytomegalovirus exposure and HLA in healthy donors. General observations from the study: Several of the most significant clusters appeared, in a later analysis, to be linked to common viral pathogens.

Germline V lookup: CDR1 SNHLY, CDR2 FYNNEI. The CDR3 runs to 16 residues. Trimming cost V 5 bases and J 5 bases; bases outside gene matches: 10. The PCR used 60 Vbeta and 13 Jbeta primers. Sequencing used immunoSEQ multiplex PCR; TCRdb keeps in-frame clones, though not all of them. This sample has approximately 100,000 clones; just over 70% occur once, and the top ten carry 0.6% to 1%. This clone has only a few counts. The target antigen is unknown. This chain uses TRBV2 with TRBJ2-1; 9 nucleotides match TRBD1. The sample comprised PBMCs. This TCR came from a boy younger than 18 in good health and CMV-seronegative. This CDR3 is CASSLMGQGGDNEQFF. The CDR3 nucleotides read TGTGCCAGCAGTTTAATGGGACAGGGCGGGGACAATGAGCAGTTCTTC. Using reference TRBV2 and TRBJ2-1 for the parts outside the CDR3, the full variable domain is EPEVTQTPSHQVTQMGQEVILRCVPISNHLYFYWYRQILGQKVEFLVSFYNNEISEKSEIFDDQFSVERPDGSNFTLKIRSTKLEDSAMYFCASSLMGQGGDNEQFFGPGTRLTVL.